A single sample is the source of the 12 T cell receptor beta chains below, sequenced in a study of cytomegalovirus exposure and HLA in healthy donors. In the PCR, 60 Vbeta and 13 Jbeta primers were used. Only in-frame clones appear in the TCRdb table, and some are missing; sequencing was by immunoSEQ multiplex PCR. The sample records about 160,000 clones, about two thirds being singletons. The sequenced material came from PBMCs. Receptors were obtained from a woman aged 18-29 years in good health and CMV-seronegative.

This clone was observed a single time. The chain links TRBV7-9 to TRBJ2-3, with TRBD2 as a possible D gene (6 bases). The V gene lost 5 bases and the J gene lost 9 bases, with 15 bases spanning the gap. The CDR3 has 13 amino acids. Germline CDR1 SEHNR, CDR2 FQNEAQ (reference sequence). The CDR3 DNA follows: TGTGCCAGCAGCCCGCCGGAGGGGCCCACGCAGTATTTT. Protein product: CASSPPEGPTQYF.

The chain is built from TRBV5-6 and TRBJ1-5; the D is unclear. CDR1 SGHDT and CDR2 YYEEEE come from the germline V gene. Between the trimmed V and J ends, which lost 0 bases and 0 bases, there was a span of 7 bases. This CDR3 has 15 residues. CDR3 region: CASSLALGSNQPQHF. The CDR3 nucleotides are TGTGCCAGCAGCTTGGCCCTAGGTAGCAATCAGCCCCAGCATTTT.

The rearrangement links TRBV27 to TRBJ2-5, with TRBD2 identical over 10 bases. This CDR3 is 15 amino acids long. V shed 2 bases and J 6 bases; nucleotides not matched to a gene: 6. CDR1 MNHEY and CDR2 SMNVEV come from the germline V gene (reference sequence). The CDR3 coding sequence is TGTGCCAGCAGTTTAGGCCTAGCGGGAGCTCAGACCCAGTACTTC. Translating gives CASSLGLAGAQTQYF.

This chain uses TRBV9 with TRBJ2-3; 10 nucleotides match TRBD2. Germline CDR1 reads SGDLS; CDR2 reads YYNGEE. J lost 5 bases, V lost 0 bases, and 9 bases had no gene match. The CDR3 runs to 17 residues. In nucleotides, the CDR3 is TGTGCCAGCAGCGTAGGGAGCGGGGGGGCCGAAGAAGATACGCAGTATTTT. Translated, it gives CASSVGSGGAEEDTQYF.

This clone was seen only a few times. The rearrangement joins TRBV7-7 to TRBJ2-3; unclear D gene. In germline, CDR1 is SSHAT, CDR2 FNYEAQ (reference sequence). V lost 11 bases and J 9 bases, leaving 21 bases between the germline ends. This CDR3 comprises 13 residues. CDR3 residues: CAVRSSLLSTQYF. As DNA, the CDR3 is TGTGCCGTGAGGTCGTCCCTCCTGAGCACGCAGTATTTT.

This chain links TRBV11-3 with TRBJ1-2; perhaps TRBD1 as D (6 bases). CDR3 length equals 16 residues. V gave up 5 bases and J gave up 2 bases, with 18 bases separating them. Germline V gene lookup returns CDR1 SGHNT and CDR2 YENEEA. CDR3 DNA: TGTGCCAGCAGCCGGACCCCCGGGGGGGCGAACTATGGCTACACCTTC. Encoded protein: CASSRTPGGANYGYTF.

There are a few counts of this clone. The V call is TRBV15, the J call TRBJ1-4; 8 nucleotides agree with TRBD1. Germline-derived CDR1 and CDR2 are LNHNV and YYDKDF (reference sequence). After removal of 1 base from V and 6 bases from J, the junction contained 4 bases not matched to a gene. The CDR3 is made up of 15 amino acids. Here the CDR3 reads CATSRVTGGYEKLFF. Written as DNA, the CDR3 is TGTGCCACCAGCAGAGTTACAGGGGGATATGAAAAACTGTTTTTT.

CDR3 DNA: TGCGCCAGCAGCCAAGGGGCGGGCGGTGGAAACACCATATATTTT. Residues: CASSQGAGGGNTIYF. The chain has TRBV4-3 and TRBJ1-3; D gene uncertain. This CDR3 contains 15 residues. Trimming removed 1 base at V and 3 bases at J, with 10 bases between. Germline loops: CDR1 LGHNA, CDR2 YSLEER.

The CDR3 protein is CASSYSATRYYGYTF. As DNA, the CDR3 is TGTGCCAGCAGTTACTCGGCGACACGATACTATGGCTACACCTTC. This sequence joins TRBV6-5 and TRBJ1-2; D is ambiguous. The CDR3 is 15 amino acids. Trimming stripped 0 bases from V and 3 bases from J, with 11 bases between. CDR1 MNHEY and CDR2 SVGAGI come from the germline V gene.

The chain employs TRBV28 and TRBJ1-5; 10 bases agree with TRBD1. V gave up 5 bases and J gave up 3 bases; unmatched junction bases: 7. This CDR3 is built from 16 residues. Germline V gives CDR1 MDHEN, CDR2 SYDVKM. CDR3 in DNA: TGTGCCAGCAGTCGGGACAGGGGCGAGGACAATCAGCCCCAGCATTTT. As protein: CASSRDRGEDNQPQHF. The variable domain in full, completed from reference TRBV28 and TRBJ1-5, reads DVKVTQSSRYLVKRTGEKVFLECVQDMDHENMFWYRQDPGLGLRLIYFSYDVKMKEKGDIPEGYSVSREKKERFSLILESASTNQTSMYLCASSRDRGEDNQPQHFGDGTRLSIL.

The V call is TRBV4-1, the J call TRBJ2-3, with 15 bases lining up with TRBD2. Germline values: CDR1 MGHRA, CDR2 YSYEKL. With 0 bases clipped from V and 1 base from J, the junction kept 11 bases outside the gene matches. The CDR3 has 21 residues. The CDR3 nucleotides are TGCGCCAGCAGCCAAGATTGGACTAGCGGGGGGGCCCCCCGACGCACAGATACGCAGTATTTT. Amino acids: CASSQDWTSGGAPRRTDTQYF.

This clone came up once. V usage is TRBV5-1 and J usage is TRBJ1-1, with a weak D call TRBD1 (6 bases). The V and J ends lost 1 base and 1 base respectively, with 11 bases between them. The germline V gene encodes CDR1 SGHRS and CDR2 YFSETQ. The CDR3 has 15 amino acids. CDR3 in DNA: TGCGCCAGCAGCTTGTACACAGGGAAGAACACTGAAGCTTTCTTT. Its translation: CASSLYTGKNTEAFF.